This T cell receptor (beta chain) comes out of a study of T cell clonotyping in hematopoietic cell transplantation. As to this clone: Antigen specificity is unknown.

Germline-derived CDR1 and CDR2 are SNHLY and FYNNEI. The CDR3 is 14 amino acids. The V and J ends lost 4 bases and 10 bases, in that order; junction bases with no gene match: 8. Sequenced by immunoSEQ multiplex PCR; TCRdb stores in-frame clones only, minus some. The table records just under 1,500 clones, around 69% of them present only once. Recipient blood drawn about 28 days pretransplant and days 30, 100, 180 after. Study-level points and caveats: Few recipient clonotypes overlapped donors; over 95% were de novo at given depth. After transplant, recipient diversity fell while pathologically expanded clonotypes grew through day 180.

The J gene is TRBJ2-7, the V gene TRBV2; 12 bases are shared with TRBD2. The clonotype originates from a female patient in her 60s who had an allogeneic stem cell transplant, so the T cells may come from the graft donor. Some clones in this sample may be carry-over from other donors' samples. This sample comprised peripheral blood mononuclear cells, obtained 100 days after allogeneic stem cell transplant. CDR3 coding DNA: TGTGCCAGCAGTGTCGGTCTAGCGGGGGGGCAACAGTACTTC. This translates into CASSVGLAGGQQYF.